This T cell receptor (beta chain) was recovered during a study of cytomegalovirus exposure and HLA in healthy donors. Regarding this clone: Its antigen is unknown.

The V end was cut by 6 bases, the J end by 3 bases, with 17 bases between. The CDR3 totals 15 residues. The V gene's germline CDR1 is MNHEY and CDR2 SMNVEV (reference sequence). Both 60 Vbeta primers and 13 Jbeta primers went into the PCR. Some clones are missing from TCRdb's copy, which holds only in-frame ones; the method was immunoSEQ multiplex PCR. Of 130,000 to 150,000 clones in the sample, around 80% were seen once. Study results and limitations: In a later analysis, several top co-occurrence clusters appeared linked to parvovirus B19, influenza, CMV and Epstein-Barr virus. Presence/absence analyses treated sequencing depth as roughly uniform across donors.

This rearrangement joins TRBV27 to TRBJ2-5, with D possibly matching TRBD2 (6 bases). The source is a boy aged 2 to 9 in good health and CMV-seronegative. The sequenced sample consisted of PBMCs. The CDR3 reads CASSRRWDLKETQYF. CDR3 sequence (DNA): TGTGCCAGCAGCCGAAGGTGGGACTTGAAAGAGACCCAGTACTTC.